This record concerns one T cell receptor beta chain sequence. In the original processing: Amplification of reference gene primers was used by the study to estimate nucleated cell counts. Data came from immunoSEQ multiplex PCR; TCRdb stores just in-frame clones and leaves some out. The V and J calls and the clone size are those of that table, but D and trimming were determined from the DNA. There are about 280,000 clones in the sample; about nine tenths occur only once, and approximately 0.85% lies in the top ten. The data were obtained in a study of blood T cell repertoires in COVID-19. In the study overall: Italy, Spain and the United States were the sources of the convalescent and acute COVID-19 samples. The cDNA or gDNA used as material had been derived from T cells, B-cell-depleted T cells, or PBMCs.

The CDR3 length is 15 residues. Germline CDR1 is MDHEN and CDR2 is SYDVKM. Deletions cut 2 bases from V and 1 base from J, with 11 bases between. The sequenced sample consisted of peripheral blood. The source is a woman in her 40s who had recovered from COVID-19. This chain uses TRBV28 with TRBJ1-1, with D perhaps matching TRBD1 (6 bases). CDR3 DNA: TGTGCCAGCAGTTTAATAACAGGGCGGAACACTGAAGCTTTCTTT. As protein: CASSLITGRNTEAFF.